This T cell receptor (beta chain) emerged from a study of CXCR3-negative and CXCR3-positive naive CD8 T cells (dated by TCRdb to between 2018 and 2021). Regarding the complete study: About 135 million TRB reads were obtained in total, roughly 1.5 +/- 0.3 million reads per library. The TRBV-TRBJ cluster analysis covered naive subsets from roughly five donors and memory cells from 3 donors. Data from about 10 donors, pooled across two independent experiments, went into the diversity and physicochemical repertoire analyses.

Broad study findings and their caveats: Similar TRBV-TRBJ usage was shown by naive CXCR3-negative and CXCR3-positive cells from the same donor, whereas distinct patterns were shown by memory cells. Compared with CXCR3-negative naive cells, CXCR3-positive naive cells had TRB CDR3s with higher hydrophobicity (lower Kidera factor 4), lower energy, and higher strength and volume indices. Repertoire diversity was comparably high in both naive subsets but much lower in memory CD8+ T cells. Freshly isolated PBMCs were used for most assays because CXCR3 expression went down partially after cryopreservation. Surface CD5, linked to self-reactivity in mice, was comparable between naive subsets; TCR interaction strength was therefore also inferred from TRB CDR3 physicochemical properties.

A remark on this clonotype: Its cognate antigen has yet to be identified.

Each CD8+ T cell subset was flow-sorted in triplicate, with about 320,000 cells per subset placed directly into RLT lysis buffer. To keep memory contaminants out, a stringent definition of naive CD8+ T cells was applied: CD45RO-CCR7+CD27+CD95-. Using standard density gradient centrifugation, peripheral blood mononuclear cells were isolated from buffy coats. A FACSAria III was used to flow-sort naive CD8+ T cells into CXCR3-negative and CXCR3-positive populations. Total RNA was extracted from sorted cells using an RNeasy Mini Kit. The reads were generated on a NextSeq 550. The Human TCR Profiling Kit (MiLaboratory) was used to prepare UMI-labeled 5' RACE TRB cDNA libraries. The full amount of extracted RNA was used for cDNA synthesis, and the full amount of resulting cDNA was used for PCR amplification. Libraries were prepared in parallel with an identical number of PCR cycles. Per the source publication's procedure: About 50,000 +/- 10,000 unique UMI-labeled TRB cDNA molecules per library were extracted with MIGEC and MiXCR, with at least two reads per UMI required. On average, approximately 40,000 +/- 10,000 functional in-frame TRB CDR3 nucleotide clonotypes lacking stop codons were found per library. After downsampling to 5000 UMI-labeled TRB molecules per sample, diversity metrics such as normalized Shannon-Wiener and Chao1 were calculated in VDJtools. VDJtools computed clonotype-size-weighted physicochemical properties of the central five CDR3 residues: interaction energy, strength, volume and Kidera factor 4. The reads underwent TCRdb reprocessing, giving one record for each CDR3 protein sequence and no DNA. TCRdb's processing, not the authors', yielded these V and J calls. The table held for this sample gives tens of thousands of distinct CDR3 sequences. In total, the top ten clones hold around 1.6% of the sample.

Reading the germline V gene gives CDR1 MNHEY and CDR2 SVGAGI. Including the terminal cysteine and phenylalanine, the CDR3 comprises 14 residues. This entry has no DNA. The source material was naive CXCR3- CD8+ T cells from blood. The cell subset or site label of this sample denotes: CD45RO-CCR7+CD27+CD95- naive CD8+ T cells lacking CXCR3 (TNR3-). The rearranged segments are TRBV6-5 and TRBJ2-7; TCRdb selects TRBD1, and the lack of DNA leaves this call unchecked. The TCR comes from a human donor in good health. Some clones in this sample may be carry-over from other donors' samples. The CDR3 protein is CASSLQGFPYEQYF.